What follows are 20 T cell receptor beta chains derived from one specimen sequenced in a study of CD8 T cells in ankylosing spondylitis. Each CDR3 protein is one row after TCRdb ran MiXCR on the 5' RACE reads. The sample consists of 150,000 or so distinct CDR3 sequences, 30% to 35% of them appearing once. The sequencing input was synovial fluid, either unsorted or a sorted T cell fraction (not recorded which). These receptors were collected from a male donor with ankylosing spondylitis.

This clonotype was seen at least ten times. The rearrangement uses TRBV5-6 and TRBJ1-1; TRBD1 aligns across 7 bases. This CDR3 has 17 amino acids. Germline CDR1 reads SGHDT; CDR2 reads YYEEEE. J was trimmed by 0 bases and V by 4 bases; bases with no gene match: 12. CDR3 in amino acids: CASSPTPRTGLNTEAFF. CDR3 DNA: TGTGCCAGCAGCCCCACACCCCGGACAGGATTGAACACTGAAGCTTTCTTT.

There are many counts of this clonotype. The chain joins TRBV29-1 to TRBJ2-3; D is uncertain. Germline CDR1 and CDR2: SQVTM and ANQGSEA. CDR3 size: 10 residues. Between the trimmed V and J ends, which lost 8 bases and 2 bases, there was a span of 5 bases. CDR3 DNA sequence: TGCAGCACCGACACAGATACGCAGTATTTT. It codes for CSTDTDTQYF.

This chain links TRBV11-2 with TRBJ1-1, with D uncertain. Trimming removed 5 bases from V and 4 bases from J, with 14 bases in between. In germline, CDR1 is SGHAT, CDR2 FQNNGV. The CDR3 loop spans 14 amino acids. The CDR3 DNA sequence: TGTGCCAGCAGCCAACCGCAACTGGGCACTGAAGCTTTCTTT. This gives the protein CASSQPQLGTEAFF.

The chain uses TRBV20-1 and TRBJ2-7, with 9 nucleotides matching TRBD1. With 6 bases clipped from V and 7 bases from J, the junction kept 16 bases outside the gene matches. In germline, CDR1 is DFQATT, CDR2 SNEGSKA (reference sequence). The CDR3 spans 15 residues. The CDR3 region has the DNA TGCAGTGCCCCGGGACAGGGTGTGATGGCGAGGGAGCAGTACTTC. Protein product: CSAPGQGVMAREQYF.

This clonotype came up many times. J is TRBJ2-7 and V is TRBV29-1; 8 bases line up with TRBD1. Germline CDR1 SQVTM, CDR2 ANQGSEA. The CDR3 is made up of 19 amino acids. Germline trimming cut 4 bases from V and 4 bases from J; bases unmatched to any gene: 24. DNA of the CDR3: TGCAGCGTTGTTCCAGGTAACGAAGGGACAGGATTGTGGCGGTACGAGCAGTACTTC. Residues: CSVVPGNEGTGLWRYEQYF.

This clonotype turned up a few times. The chain employs TRBV5-1 and TRBJ1-5; D gene uncertain. The germline CDR1 and CDR2 sequences are SGHRS and YFSETQ. Trimming removed 4 bases at V and 3 bases at J, with 8 bases between. The CDR3 has 13 residues. The CDR3 coding sequence is TGCGCCAGCAGCGTCAGTATCAATCAGCCCCAGCATTTT. The encoded protein is CASSVSINQPQHF.

This clonotype was counted only a few times. The DNA of the CDR3 is TGTGCCAGCAGTTCAGCCTACGGAGGGGGGCACTACGAGCAGTACTTC. Amino acid sequence: CASSSAYGGGHYEQYF. The chain uses TRBV27 and TRBJ2-7; D is tentatively TRBD1 or TRBD2 (6 bases each). Trimming shortened V by 4 bases and J by 3 bases, and 19 bases separated the two germline ends. This CDR3 comprises 16 residues. Germline V gives CDR1 MNHEY, CDR2 SMNVEV (reference sequence).

This clonotype was observed a few times. CDR3 loop: CASSKGGDGSSYNEQFF. CDR3 DNA: TGTGCCAGCAGCAAAGGAGGGGACGGAAGCTCCTACAATGAGCAGTTCTTC. The chain links TRBV21-1 to TRBJ2-1; the table's D call, TRBD1, was not checked against the DNA. TRBV21-1 is a listed pseudogene. The CDR3 is made up of 17 amino acids.

Only a few counts were recorded for this clonotype. This chain connects TRBV9 to TRBJ2-5, with TRBD2 matching 10 bases. Unmatched junction bases numbered 2, after V lost 2 bases and J lost 1 base. The CDR3 extends over 15 amino acids. Germline loops: CDR1 SGDLS, CDR2 YYNGEE. The CDR3 DNA is TGTGCCAGCAGCGTGAGCGGGAGGGCCCAAGAGACCCAGTACTTC. Amino acids: CASSVSGRAQETQYF.

This chain uses TRBV12-3 or TRBV12-4 with TRBJ1-1; 7 bases match TRBD1. The V gene end was trimmed by 11 bases and the J gene end by 1 base; junction bases not matched to a gene: 22. The CDR3 totals 18 residues. The CDR3, as DNA: TGTGCCCGCTGTTTAAACCCTTCACGACAGGGCTGGAACACTGAAGCTTTCTTT. Its translation is CARCLNPSRQGWNTEAFF.

Ten or more counts support this clonotype. This chain connects TRBV5-1 to TRBJ2-3; 7 bases agree with TRBD1. The trim removed 4 bases at V and 1 base at J, leaving 12 bases unmatched. CDR3 length: 17 amino acids. The germline gives CDR1 SGHRS, CDR2 YFSETQ. In nucleotides, the CDR3 is TGCGCCAGCAGCCCCCAGACAGGGTCGATCGGCACAGATACGCAGTATTTT. It encodes CASSPQTGSIGTDTQYF.

This clonotype has a handful of counts. The V and J genes are TRBV14 and TRBJ1-1; 7 positions match TRBD1. Losses at the gene ends were 1 base for V and 0 bases for J; bases not matched to a gene: 8. Germline loops: CDR1 SGHDN, CDR2 FVKESK. The CDR3 covers 17 residues. CDR3 in amino acids: CASSQAGGILMNTEAFF. The CDR3 region has the DNA TGTGCCAGCAGCCAAGCAGGGGGGATTTTGATGAACACTGAAGCTTTCTTT.

V gene TRBV2 combines with J gene TRBJ2-2; unclear D gene. V dropped 8 bases and J dropped 4 bases, with 8 bases sitting between them. The germline CDR1 and CDR2 sequences are SNHLY and FYNNEI. This CDR3 is 12 amino acids long. The CDR3 DNA sequence: TGTGCCAGCGGCCGACTCACCGGGGAGCTGTTTTTT. As protein: CASGRLTGELFF. Using reference TRBV2 and TRBJ2-2 for the parts outside the CDR3, the full variable domain is EPEVTQTPSHQVTQMGQEVILRCVPISNHLYFYWYRQILGQKVEFLVSFYNNEISEKSEIFDDQFSVERPDGSNFTLKIRSTKLEDSAMYFCASGRLTGELFFGEGSRLTVL.

This clonotype was picked up a small number of times. The V and J genes are TRBV4-2 and TRBJ2-3, with TRBD2 identical over 11 bases. The V segment lost 1 base and the J segment 4 bases; nucleotides outside the gene matches: 4. This CDR3 spans 16 amino acids. The V gene's germline CDR1 is LGHNA and CDR2 YNFKEQ. The CDR3 loop is CASSQGASGRSDTQYF. The CDR3 DNA reads as TGTGCCAGCAGCCAAGGCGCTAGCGGGAGGTCAGATACGCAGTATTTT.

This clonotype is a singleton in its sample. The chain links TRBV6-6 to TRBJ2-3; no firm D call. Germline assignment: CDR1 MNHNY and CDR2 SVGAGI (reference sequence). This CDR3 is built from 13 residues. Trimming removed 4 bases from V and 7 bases from J, with 12 bases in between. This CDR3 reads CASSSSGGNTQYF. In nucleotides, the CDR3 is TGTGCCAGCAGTTCCTCGGGTGGGAATACGCAGTATTTT.

The chain carries TRBV2 and TRBJ2-7; D may be TRBD1 or TRBD2 (6 bases each). The V and J ends lost 8 bases and 6 bases respectively, with 17 bases between them. CDR3 size: 13 residues. Germline CDR1 SNHLY, CDR2 FYNNEI. CDR3 in DNA: TGTGCCAGCCGAAATAGGGGGGTTGGCGAGCAGTACTTC. This encodes CASRNRGVGEQYF.

This chain joins TRBV12-3 or TRBV12-4 and TRBJ2-3; no firm D call. The V and J ends lost 3 bases and 6 bases respectively, with 10 bases between them. CDR3 size: 13 residues. This CDR3 is CASSLGRADTQYF. DNA of the CDR3: TGTGCCAGCAGTTTGGGTAGAGCGGATACGCAGTATTTT.

This chain joins TRBV7-2 and TRBJ2-3; a possible D gene is TRBD1 (6 bases). CDR3 length: 16 amino acids. Per the germline V gene, CDR1 is SGHTA and CDR2 is FQGNSA. Trimming removed 2 bases at V and 4 bases at J, with 16 bases between. The CDR3 loop is CASSLQGRGTSDTQYF. In nucleotides, the CDR3 is TGTGCCAGCAGCTTACAGGGGCGCGGAACTTCAGATACGCAGTATTTT.

The chain couples TRBV18 to TRBJ2-5; D is unclear. The germline gives CDR1 KGHSH, CDR2 LQKENI. V was shortened by 3 bases and J by 4 bases, with 15 bases between the two germline ends. This CDR3 is 15 amino acids long. As DNA, the CDR3 is TGTGCCAGCTCACCCGTCAATCGGGTTGGAGAGACCCAGTACTTC. It codes for CASSPVNRVGETQYF.

This chain uses TRBV28 with TRBJ1-3, with a weak D call TRBD1 (5 bases). Germline lookup yields CDR1 MDHEN and CDR2 SYDVKM. V gave up 6 bases and J gave up 4 bases, with 16 bases separating them. This CDR3 has 15 residues. The CDR3 region has the DNA TGTGCCAGCAGCTACGGCGGGGGGTTAGGAAACACCATATATTTT. It translates to CASSYGGGLGNTIYF.